These T cell receptor beta chains were read from a single sample in a study of T cell repertoires in cytomegalovirus infection. TCRdb reanalysed the reads using MiXCR and keeps one entry per CDR3 protein. Found here are nearly 450,000 distinct CDR3 sequences, roughly 30% of them singletons; the top ten hold roughly 13%. The sample comprised PBMCs. The receptors were sampled from a human donor in good health (CMV status not recorded). Some clones in this sample may be carry-over from other donors' samples. CDR3s leave out the opening cysteine and the closing phenylalanine or tryptophan. Where a row states a size, it is once, few, many or the class of an expanded clone; other rows omit it.

ASSSDRDRRNNEQF,TRBV11-2,few,TRBJ2-1
ASGPGGNTEAF,TRBV28,NA,TRBJ1-1
ASSFAGIQETQY,TRBV7-6,many,TRBJ2-5
ASSLGDGKASPLH,TRBV7-9,few,TRBJ1-6
SAPAVAGGPGEQY,TRBV20-1,NA,TRBJ2-7
ASTGRENTEAF,TRBV6-5,NA,TRBJ1-1
ASSSRIGDTEAF,TRBV12-3/TRBV12-4,many,TRBJ1-1
ASTLRTPWNTGELF,TRBV12-3/TRBV12-4,NA,TRBJ2-2
ASSQDRGSSYNSPLH,TRBV4-2,NA,TRBJ1-6
ASSSLRQGLYNEQF,TRBV7-6,NA,TRBJ2-1
ASSSSGGFSSEQY,TRBV5-6,few,TRBJ2-7
ASNIEGVVSEQY,TRBV12-3/TRBV12-4,few,TRBJ2-7
ASRFKDRGSRSYEQY,TRBV6-4,few,TRBJ2-7
AWSVGGEAF,TRBV30,few,TRBJ1-1
ASSQDEGLFTYEQY,TRBV4-1,many,TRBJ2-7
ASSGQGSEAF,TRBV19,once,TRBJ1-1
ASTYGTGNSPLH,TRBV2,few,TRBJ1-6
ATSRSAVNLGNEQF,TRBV15,NA,TRBJ2-1
ASRRGGRGITSTDTQY,TRBV27,NA,TRBJ2-3
ASSYSNRGNSPLH,TRBV6-5,few,TRBJ1-6
SVVPGTDTQY,TRBV29-1,NA,TRBJ2-3
DSSPREGTNSPLH,TRBV7-2,NA,TRBJ1-6
AASRDNQPQH,TRBV24-1,NA,TRBJ1-5